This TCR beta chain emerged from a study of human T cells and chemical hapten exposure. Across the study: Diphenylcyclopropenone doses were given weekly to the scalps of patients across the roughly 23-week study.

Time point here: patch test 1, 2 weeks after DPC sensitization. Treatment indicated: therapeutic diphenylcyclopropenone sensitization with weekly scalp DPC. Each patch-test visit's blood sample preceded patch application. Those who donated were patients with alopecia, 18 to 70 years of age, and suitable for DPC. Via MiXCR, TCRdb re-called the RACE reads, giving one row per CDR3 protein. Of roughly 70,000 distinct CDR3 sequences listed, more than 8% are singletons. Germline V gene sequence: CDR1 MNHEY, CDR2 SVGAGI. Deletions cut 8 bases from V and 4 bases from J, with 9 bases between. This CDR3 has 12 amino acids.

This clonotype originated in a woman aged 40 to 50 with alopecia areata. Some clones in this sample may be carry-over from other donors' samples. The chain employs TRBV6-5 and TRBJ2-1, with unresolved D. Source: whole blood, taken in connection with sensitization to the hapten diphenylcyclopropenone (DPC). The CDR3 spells CASSYRYNEQFF. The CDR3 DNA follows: TGTGCCAGCTCATATAGGTACAATGAGCAGTTCTTC.